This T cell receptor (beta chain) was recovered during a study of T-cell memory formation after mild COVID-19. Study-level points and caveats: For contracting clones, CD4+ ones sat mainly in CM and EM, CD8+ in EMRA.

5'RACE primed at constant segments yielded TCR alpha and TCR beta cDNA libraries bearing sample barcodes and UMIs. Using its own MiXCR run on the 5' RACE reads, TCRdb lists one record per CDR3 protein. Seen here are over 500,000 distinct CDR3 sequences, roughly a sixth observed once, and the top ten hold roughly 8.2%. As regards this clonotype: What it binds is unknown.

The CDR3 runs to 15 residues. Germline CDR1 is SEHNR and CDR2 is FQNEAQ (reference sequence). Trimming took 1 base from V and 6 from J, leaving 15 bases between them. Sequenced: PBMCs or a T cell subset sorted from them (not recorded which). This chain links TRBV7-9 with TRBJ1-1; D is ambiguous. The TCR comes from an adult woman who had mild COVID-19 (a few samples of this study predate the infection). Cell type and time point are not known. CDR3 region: CASSLEYAAVSEAFF. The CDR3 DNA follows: TGTGCCAGCAGCTTAGAGTATGCGGCCGTCTCTGAAGCTTTCTTT. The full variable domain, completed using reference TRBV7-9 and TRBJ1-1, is DTGVSQNPRHKITKRGQNVTFRCDPISEHNRLYWYRQTLGQGPEFLTYFQNEAQLEKSRLLSDRFSAERPKGSFSTLEIQRTEQGDSAMYLCASSLEYAAVSEAFFGQGTRLTVV.